This entry features one T cell receptor beta chain sequence. The record originates from a study of T cell changes during pregnancy in multiple sclerosis. Here immunoSEQ multiplex PCR was the method, and the copy in TCRdb shows in-frame clones only, minus some. The table lists 120,000 or so clones, approximately 94% of them singletons. CDR1 is LGHNA, CDR2 YNFKEQ, per germline. Unmatched junction bases numbered 3, after V lost 2 bases and J lost 2 bases. The CDR3 contains 18 residues. This clonotype was sampled from a female donor with multiple sclerosis, enrolled in a pregnancy study. Sequencing was performed on peripheral blood, taken before pregnancy. The rearrangement uses TRBV4-2 and TRBJ2-1, with 16 bases lining up with TRBD2. The CDR3 protein is CASSQRGLAGGPYNEQFF. In nucleotides, the CDR3 is TGTGCCAGCAGCCAACGGGGACTAGCGGGGGGGCCCTACAATGAGCAGTTCTTC.